The sequence of this T cell receptor beta chain was determined in a study of blood T cell repertoires in COVID-19. Across the whole study: COVID-19 samples collected from the United States, Italy and Spain covered acute and convalescent phases. T cells, B-cell-depleted T cells, or PBMCs provided the cDNA or gDNA that served as material.

Per the original methods: Estimation of nucleated cell counts relied on the amplification of reference gene primers. The method was immunoSEQ multiplex PCR; TCRdb's version includes in-frame clones alone and lacks a portion of them. Clone size and the V and J calls come from that table; the DNA yielded D and trimming. The table includes 80,000 to 100,000 clones, around 84% detected once. The sequenced material came from peripheral blood. The sequence was collected from a woman over 75 in a cohort sampled during active or convalescent COVID-19.

CDR3 region: CASSHRAYNEQFF. Written as DNA, the CDR3 is TGTGCCAGTAGTCACAGGGCCTACAATGAGCAGTTCTTC. The chain combines TRBV19 with TRBJ2-1; D may be TRBD1 (6 bases). CDR3 length equals 13 residues. V was shortened by 5 bases and J by 2 bases, with 7 bases between the two germline ends. Germline V CDR1 and CDR2: LNHDA, SQIVND (reference sequence). Combining the CDR3 with reference TRBV19 and TRBJ2-1 gives the whole variable domain DGGITQSPKYLFRKEGQNVTLSCEQNLNHDAMYWYRQDPGQGLRLIYYSQIVNDFQKGDIAEGYSVSREKKESFPLTVTSAQKNPTAFYLCASSHRAYNEQFFGPGTRLTVL.